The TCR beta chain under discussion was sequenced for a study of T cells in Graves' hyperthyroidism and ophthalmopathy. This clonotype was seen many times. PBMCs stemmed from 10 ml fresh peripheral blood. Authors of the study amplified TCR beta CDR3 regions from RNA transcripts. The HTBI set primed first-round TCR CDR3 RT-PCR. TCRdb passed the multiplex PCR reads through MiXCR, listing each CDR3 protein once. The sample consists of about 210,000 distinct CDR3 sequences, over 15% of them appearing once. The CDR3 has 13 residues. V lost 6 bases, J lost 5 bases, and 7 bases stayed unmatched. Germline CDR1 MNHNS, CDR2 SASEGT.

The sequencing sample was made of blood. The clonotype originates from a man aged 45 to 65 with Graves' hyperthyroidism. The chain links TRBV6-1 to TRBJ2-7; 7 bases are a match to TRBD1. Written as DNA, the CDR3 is TGTGCCAGCAGAAACAGGGGTAACCACGAGCAGTACTTC. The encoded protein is CASRNRGNHEQYF.